The next 4 T cell receptor beta chains were all read from a single sample in a study of cytomegalovirus exposure and HLA in healthy donors (dated by TCRdb to the late 2010s). The library was prepared using the immunoSEQ multiplex PCR assay. For the multiplex PCR, a mixture combining 60 forward primers for TCR Vbeta segments and 13 reverse primers for TCR Jbeta segments was used. In its TCRdb copy, this immuneACCESS table keeps in-frame sequences only and misses some clones. Where compared with another copy, unresolved V genes explain less than half of these, and the others have no known cause. This sample is represented by fewer than 200,000 clones; 80% of them were singletons. Roughly 9% of the sample is taken by the ten largest. The sample was PBMCs. Source of these receptors: a man younger than 35 in good health and CMV-seropositive.

This clone was observed a handful of times. The genes are TRBV10-3 and TRBJ2-1; weak D call: TRBD1 (6 bases). This CDR3 contains 15 residues. V was pared by 7 bases and J by 5 bases, with 18 bases between. Per the germline V gene, CDR1 is ENHRY and CDR2 is SYGVKD. In DNA, the CDR3 is TGTGCCATCAAAGGGGACACAGAAACCCACAATGAGCAGTTCTTC. It is translated as CAIKGDTETHNEQFF.

The V gene is TRBV7-9, the J gene TRBJ1-5; the match to TRBD1 covers 8 bases. Trimming removed 5 bases from V and 6 bases from J; junction bases left unmatched: 6. CDR3 length: 14 amino acids. Germline V CDR1 and CDR2: SEHNR, FQNEAQ (reference sequence). CDR3 residues: CASSPGQGTQPQHF. In nucleotides, the CDR3 is TGTGCCAGCAGCCCCGGACAGGGAACTCAGCCCCAGCATTTT.

This chain links TRBV30 with TRBJ1-1; D is perhaps TRBD1 (5 bases). CDR1 and CDR2 (germline): GTSNPN, SVGIG (reference sequence). CDR3 length equals 14 residues. Trimming took 0 bases from V and 4 from J, leaving 12 bases between them. CDR3 residues: CAWSVAQGLTEAFF. CDR3 in DNA: TGTGCCTGGAGTGTAGCGCAGGGACTCACTGAAGCTTTCTTT.

As concerns this clone: The germline gene is not matched at one end of the junction; a read error may be the cause. The rearrangement links TRBV5-4 to TRBJ2-7; 10 bases map to TRBD2. The CDR3 is 16 amino acids. Germline lookup yields CDR1 SGHNT and CDR2 YYREEE (reference sequence). CDR3 amino acids: CASSWGGTSAPLEQSF. The CDR3 DNA reads TGTGCCAGCAGCTGGGGGGGGACTAGCGCCCCTCTCGAGCAGTCCTTC.